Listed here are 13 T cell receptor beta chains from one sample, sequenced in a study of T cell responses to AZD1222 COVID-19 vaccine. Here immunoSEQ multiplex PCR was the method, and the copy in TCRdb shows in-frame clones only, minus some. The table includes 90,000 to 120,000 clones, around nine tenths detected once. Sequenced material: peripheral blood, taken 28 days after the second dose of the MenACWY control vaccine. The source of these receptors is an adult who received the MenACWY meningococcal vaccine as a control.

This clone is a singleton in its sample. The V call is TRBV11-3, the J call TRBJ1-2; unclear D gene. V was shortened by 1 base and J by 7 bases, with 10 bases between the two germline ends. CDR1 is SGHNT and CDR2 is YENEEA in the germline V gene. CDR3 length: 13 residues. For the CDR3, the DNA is TGTGCCAGCAGCTTAGGCGGCGGGTTTGGCTACACCTTC. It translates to CASSLGGGFGYTF.

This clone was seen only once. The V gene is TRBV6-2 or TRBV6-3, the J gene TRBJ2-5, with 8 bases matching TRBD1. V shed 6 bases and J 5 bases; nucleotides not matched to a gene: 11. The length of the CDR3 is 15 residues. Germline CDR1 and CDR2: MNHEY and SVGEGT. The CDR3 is CASSPPGRGQETQYF. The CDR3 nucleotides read TGTGCCAGCAGCCCCCCCGGCAGGGGGCAGGAGACCCAGTACTTC.

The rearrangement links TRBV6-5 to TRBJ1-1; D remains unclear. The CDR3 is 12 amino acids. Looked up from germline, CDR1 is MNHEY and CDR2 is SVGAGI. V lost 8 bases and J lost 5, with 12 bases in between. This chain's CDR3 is CASRGVYTEAFF. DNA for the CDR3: TGTGCCAGCCGCGGGGTGTATACTGAAGCTTTCTTT.

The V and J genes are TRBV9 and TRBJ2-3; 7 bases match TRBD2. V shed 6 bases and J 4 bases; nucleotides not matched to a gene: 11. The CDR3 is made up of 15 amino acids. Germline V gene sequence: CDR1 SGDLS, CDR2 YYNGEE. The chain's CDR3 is CASNTVQGGSDTQYF. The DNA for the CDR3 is TGTGCCAGCAACACCGTCCAGGGAGGGTCAGATACGCAGTATTTT. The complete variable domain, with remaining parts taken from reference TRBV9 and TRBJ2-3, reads DSGVTQTPKHLITATGQRVTLRCSPRSGDLSVYWYQQSLDQGLQFLIQYYNGEERAKGNILERFSAQQFPDLHSELNLSSLELGDSALYFCASNTVQGGSDTQYFGPGTRLTVL.

Here the CDR3 reads CASSLNTLSNEQFF. CDR3 coding DNA: TGTGCCAGCAGCTTGAATACACTTTCCAATGAGCAGTTCTTC. The V gene is TRBV7-9, the J gene TRBJ2-1, with unresolved D. The CDR3 covers 14 residues. The germline CDR1 and CDR2 sequences are SEHNR and FQNEAQ (reference sequence). V lost 3 bases and J lost 6, with 12 bases in between.

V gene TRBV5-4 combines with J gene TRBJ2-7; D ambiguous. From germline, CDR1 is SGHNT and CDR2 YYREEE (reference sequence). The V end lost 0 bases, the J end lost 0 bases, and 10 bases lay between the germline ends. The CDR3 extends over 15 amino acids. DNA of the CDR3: TGTGCCAGCAGCTTGGGTACGGTGAGCTCCTACGAGCAGTACTTC. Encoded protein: CASSLGTVSSYEQYF.

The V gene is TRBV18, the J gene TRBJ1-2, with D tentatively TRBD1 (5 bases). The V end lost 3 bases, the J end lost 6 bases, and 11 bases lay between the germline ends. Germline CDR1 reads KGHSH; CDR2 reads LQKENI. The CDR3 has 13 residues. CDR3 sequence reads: CASSPQGMDGYTF. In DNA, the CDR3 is TGTGCCAGCTCACCCCAGGGTATGGATGGCTACACCTTC. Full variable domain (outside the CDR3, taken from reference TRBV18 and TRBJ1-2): NAGVMQNPRHLVRRRGQEARLRCSPMKGHSHVYWYRQLPEEGLKFMVYLQKENIIDESGMPKERFSAEFPKEGPSILRIQQVVRGDSAAYFCASSPQGMDGYTFGSGTRLTVV.

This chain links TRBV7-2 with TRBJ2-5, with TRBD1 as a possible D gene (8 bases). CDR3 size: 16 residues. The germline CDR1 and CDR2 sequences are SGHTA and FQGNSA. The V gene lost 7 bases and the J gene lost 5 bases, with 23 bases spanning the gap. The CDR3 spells CASNALNRGGWETQYF. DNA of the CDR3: TGTGCCAGCAACGCATTAAACAGGGGGGGTTGGGAGACCCAGTACTTC.

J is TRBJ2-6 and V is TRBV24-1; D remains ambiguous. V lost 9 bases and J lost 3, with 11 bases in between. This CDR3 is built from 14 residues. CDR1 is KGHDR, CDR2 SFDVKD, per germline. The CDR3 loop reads CATPNPCGANVLTF. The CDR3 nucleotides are TGTGCCACCCCTAACCCGTGTGGGGCCAACGTCCTGACTTTC.

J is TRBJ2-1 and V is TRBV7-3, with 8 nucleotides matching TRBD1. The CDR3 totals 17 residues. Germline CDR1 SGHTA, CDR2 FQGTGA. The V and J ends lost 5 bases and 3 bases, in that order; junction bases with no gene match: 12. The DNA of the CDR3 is TGTGCCAGCAGCCTCACCTCTGACAGGGGAGGCTACAATGAGCAGTTCTTC. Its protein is CASSLTSDRGGYNEQFF.

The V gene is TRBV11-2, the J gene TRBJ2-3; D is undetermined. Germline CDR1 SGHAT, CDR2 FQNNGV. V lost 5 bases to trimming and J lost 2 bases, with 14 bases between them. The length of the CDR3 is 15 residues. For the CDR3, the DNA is TGTGCCAGCAGCCCTAGGAGAGCGACCACAGATACGCAGTATTTT. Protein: CASSPRRATTDTQYF.

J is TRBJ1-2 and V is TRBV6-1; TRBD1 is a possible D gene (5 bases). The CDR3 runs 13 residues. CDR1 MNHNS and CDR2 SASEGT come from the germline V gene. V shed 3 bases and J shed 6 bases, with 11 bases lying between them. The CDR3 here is CASSERTGHGYTF. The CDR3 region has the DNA TGTGCCAGCAGTGAGAGGACGGGACATGGCTACACCTTC.

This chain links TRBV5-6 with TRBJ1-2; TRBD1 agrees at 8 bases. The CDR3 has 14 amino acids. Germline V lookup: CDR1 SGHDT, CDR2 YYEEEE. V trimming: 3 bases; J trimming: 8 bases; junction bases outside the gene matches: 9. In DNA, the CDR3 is TGTGCCAGCAGCTATGATCTCAGGGGGCTGGGCTACACCTTC. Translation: CASSYDLRGLGYTF.